The 5 T cell receptor beta chains below come from one sample, sequenced in a study of early T cells in non-severe SARS-CoV-2 infection (dated by TCRdb to the early 2020s). Library preparation used 5' RACE. Sequenced on a NextSeq 500. Clones were called with MiXCR by TCRdb after fastp trimmed the public reads at Q25, and only in-frame beta chains were retained. Rows are unified per CDR3 protein, each entry keeping the most common DNA and genes. This sample has around 35,000 distinct CDR3 sequences in its table, and over 5% of those were observed once. Jointly, the top ten make up less than 6% of the sample. The sequenced material came from whole blood. The receptors stem from an adult who was a healthcare worker with PCR-confirmed SARS-CoV-2 infection or an uninfected control (not recorded which).

This clonotype was seen more than once but under ten times. V and J are TRBV2 and TRBJ2-5; D ambiguous. CDR3 length equals 11 residues. The V and J ends lost 8 bases and 5 bases respectively, with 9 bases between them. CDR1 and CDR2 from the germline V gene are SNHLY and FYNNEI. CDR3 coding DNA: TGTGCCAGCTTGCTGTTTGAGACCCAGTACTTC. Translated: CASLLFETQYF. The full variable domain, rest sourced from reference TRBV2 and TRBJ2-5, is EPEVTQTPSHQVTQMGQEVILRCVPISNHLYFYWYRQILGQKVEFLVSFYNNEISEKSEIFDDQFSVERPDGSNFTLKIRSTKLEDSAMYFCASLLFETQYFGPGTRLLVL.

This clonotype has at least ten counts. The rearrangement joins TRBV7-8 to TRBJ2-7; a possible D gene is TRBD2 (6 bases). Trimming stripped 3 bases from V and 2 bases from J, with 23 bases between. The CDR3 sequence is 18 residues long. Germline assignment: CDR1 SGHVS and CDR2 FQNEAQ. In DNA form, the CDR3 reads TGTGCCAGCAGCTTGTGCCTTTCAGCGCTAGCGTGTACCTACGAGCAGTACTTC. Encoded protein: CASSLCLSALACTYEQYF.

This clonotype came up a few times. The V call is TRBV2, the J call TRBJ2-2; TRBD2 matches 8 bases. There are 17 residues in the CDR3. With 0 bases clipped from V and 1 base from J, the junction kept 4 bases outside the gene matches. Germline loops: CDR1 SNHLY, CDR2 FYNNEI. CDR3 nucleotide sequence: TGTGCCAGCAGTGAAGCAAACGCGGGGGGGAACACCGGGGAGCTGTTTTTT. This encodes CASSEANAGGNTGELFF.

This clonotype was seen ten or more times. V usage is TRBV11-2 and J usage is TRBJ2-1, with D maybe TRBD2 (5 bases). Trimming cost V 2 bases and J 6 bases, with 11 bases left between them. Germline-derived CDR1 and CDR2 are SGHAT and FQNNGV. The CDR3 is 14 residues long. The CDR3 DNA sequence: TGTGCCAGCAGCTTATTGAGGGTGGGCAATGAGCAGTTCTTC. Translating it yields CASSLLRVGNEQFF.

There are many counts of this clonotype. The J gene is TRBJ2-2, the V gene TRBV14; D is ambiguous. The germline V and J ends were trimmed by 1 base and 7 bases, with 13 bases remaining between them. Germline V gene sequence: CDR1 SGHDN, CDR2 FVKESK. The CDR3 contains 15 residues. CDR3 coding DNA: TGTGCCAGCAGCCAAGGCAGGCCGGGTAACGGGGAGCTGTTTTTT. It specifies CASSQGRPGNGELFF.